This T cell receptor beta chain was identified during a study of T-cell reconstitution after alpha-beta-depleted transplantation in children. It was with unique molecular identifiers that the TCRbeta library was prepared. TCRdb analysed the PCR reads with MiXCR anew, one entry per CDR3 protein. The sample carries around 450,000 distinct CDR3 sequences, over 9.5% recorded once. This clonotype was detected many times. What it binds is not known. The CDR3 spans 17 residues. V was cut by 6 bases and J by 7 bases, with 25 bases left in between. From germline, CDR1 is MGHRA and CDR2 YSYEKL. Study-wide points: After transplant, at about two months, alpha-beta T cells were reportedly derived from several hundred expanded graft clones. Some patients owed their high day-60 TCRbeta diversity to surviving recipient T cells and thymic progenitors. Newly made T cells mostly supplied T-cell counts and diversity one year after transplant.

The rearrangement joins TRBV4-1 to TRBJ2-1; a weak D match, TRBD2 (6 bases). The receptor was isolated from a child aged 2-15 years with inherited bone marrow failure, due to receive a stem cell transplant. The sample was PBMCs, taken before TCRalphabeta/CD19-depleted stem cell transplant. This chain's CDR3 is CASSWAAVTGAFNEQFF. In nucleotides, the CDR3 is TGCGCCAGCAGTTGGGCGGCGGTAACGGGAGCTTTTAATGAGCAGTTCTTC.